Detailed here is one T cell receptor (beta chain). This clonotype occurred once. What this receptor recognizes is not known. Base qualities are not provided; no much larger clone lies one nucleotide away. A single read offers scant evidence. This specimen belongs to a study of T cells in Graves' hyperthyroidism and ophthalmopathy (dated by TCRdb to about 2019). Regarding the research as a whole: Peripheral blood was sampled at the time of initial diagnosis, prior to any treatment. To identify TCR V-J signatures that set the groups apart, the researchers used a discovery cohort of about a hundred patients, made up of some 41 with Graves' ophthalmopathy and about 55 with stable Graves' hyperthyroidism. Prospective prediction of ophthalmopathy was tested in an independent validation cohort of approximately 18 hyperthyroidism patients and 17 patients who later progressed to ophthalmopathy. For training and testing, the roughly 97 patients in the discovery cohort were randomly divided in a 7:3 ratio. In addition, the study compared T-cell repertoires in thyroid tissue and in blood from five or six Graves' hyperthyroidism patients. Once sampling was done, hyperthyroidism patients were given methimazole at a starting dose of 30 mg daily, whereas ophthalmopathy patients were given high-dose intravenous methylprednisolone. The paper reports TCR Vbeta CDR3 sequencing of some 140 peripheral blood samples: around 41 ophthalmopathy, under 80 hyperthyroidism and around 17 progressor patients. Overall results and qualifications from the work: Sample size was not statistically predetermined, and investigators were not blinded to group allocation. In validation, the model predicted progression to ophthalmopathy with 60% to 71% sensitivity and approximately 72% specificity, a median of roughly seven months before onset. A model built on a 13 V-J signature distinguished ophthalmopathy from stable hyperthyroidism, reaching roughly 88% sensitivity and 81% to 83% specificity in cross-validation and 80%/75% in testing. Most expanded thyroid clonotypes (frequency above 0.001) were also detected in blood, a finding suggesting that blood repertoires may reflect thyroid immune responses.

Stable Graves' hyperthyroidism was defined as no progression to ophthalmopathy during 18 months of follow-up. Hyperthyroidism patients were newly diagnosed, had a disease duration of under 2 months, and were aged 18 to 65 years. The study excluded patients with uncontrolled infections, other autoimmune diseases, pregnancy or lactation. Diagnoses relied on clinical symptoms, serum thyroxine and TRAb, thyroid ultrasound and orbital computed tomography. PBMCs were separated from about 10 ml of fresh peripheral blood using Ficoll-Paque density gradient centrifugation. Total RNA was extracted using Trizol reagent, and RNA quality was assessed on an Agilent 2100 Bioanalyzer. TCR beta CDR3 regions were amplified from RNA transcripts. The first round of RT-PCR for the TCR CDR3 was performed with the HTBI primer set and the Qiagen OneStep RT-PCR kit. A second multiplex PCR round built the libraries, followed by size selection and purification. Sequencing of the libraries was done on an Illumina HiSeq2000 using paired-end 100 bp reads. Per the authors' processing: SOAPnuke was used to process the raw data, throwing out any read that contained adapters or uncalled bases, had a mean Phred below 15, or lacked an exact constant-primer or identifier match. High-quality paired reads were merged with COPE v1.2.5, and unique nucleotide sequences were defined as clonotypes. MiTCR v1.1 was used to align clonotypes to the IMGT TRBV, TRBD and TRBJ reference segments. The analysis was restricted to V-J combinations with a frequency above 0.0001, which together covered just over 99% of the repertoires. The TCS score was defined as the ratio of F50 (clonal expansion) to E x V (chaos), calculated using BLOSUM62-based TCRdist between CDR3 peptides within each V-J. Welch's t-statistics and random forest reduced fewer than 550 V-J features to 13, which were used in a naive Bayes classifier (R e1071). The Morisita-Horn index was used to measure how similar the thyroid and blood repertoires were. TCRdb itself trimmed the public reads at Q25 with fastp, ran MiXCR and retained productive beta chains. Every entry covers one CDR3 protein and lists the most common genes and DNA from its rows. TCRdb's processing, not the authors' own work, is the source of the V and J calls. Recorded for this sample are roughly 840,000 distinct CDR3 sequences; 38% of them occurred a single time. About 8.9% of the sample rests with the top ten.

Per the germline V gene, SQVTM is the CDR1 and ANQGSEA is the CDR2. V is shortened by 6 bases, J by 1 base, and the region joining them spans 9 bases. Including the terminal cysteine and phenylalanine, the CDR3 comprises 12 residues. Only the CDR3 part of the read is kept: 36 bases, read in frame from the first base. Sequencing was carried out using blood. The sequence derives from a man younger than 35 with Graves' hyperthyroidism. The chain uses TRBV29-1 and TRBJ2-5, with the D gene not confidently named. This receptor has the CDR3 CSVSARQETQYF. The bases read TGCAGCGTGAGTGCCCGCCAAGAGACCCAGTACTTC. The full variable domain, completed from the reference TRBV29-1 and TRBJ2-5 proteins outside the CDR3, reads SAVISQKPSRDICQRGTSLTIQCQVDSQVTMMFWYRQQPGQSLTLIATANQGSEATYESGFVIDKFPISRPNLTFSTLTVSNMSPEDSSIYLCSVSARQETQYFGPGTRLLVL.